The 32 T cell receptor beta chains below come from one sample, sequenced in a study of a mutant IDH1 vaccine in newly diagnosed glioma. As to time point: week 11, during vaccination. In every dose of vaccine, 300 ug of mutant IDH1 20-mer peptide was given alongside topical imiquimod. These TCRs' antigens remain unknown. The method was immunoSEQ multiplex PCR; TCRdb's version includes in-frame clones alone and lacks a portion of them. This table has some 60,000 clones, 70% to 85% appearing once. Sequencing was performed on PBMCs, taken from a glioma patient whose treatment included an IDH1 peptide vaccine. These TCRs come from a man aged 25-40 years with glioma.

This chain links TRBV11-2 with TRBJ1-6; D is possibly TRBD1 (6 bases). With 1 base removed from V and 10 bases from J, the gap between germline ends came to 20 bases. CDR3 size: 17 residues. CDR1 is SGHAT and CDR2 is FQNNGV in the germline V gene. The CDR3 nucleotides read TGTGCCAGCAGCTTAGGTCATAGGGGCACCACAGGGTCACCCCTCCACTTT. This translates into CASSLGHRGTTGSPLHF.

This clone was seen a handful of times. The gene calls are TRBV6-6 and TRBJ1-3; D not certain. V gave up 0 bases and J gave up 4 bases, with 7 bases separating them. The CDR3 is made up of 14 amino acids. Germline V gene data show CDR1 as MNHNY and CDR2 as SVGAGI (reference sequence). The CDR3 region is CASSYSTQGNTIYF. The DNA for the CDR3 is TGTGCCAGCAGTTACTCGACACAGGGAAACACCATATATTTT.

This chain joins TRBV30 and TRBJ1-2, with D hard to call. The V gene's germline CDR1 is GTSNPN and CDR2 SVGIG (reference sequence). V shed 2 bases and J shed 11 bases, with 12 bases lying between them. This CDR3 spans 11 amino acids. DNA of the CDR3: TGTGCCTGGAGTTCTACTATGAGGTACACCTTC. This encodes CAWSSTMRYTF.

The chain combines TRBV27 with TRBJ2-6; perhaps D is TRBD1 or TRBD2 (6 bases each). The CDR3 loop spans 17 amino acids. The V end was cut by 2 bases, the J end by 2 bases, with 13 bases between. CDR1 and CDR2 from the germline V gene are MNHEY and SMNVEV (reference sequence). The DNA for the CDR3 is TGTGCCAGCAGTTTAAATATCGGGGGCGCTGGGGCCAACGTCCTGACTTTC. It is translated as CASSLNIGGAGANVLTF.

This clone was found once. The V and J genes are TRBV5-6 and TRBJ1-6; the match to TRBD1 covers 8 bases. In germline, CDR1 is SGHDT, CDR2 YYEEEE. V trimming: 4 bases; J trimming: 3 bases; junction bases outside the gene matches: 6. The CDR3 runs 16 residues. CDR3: CASSLGQGIYNSPLHF. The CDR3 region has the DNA TGTGCCAGCAGCCTTGGACAGGGAATCTATAATTCACCCCTCCACTTT.

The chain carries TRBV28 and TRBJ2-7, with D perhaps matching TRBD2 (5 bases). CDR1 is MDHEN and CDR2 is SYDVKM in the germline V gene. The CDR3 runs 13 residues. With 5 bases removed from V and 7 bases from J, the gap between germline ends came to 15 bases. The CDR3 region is CASSPGTPGEQYF. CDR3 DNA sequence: TGTGCCAGCAGTCCGGGAACCCCTGGGGAGCAGTACTTC.

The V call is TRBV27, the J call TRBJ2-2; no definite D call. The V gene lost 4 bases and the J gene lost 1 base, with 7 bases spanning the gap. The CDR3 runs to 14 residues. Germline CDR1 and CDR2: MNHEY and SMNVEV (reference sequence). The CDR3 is CASSWQQNTGELFF. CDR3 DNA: TGTGCCAGCAGTTGGCAGCAGAACACCGGGGAGCTGTTTTTT.

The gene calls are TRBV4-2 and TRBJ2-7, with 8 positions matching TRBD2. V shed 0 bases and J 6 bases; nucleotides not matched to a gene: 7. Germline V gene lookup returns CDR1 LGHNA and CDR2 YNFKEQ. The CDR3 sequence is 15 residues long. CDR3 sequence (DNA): TGTGCCAGCAGCCAAGAATTCGCGGGAGGAGGCGAGCAGTACTTC. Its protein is CASSQEFAGGGEQYF.

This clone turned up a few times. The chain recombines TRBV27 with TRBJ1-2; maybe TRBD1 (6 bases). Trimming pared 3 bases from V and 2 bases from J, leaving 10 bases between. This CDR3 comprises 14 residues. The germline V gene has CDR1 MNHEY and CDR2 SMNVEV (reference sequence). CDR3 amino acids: CASSLNRVNYGYTF. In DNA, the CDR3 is TGTGCCAGCAGTTTGAACAGGGTAAACTATGGCTACACCTTC.

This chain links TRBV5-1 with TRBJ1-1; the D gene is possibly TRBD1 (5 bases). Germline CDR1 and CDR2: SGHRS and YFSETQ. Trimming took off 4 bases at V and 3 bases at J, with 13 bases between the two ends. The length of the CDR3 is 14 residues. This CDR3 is CASSVQGLDTEAFF. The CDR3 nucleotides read TGCGCCAGCAGCGTCCAGGGTCTCGACACTGAAGCTTTCTTT.

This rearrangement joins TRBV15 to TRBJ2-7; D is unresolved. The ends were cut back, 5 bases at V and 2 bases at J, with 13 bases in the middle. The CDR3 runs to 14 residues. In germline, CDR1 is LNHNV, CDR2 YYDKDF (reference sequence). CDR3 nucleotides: TGTGCCACCAGCTCTCTAGTGGGCGCCTACGAGCAGTACTTC. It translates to CATSSLVGAYEQYF.

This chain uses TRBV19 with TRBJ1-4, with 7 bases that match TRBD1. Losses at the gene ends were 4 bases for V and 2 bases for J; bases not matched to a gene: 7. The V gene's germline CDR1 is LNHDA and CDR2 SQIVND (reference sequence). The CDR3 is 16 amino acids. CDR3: CASSTTGRRTNEKLFF. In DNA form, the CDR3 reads TGTGCCAGTAGTACGACAGGGAGACGGACTAATGAAAAACTGTTTTTT.

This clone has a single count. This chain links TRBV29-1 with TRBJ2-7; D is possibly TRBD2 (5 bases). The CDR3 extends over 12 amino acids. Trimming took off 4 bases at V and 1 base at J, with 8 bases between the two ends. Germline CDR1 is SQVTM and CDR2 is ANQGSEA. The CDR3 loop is CSVGGQSYEQYF. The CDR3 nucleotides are TGCAGCGTTGGAGGGCAGTCCTACGAGCAGTACTTC.

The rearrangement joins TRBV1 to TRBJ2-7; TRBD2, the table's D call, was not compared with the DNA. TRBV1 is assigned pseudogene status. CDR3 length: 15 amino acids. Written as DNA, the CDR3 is TGCACCAGCAGCCCCCCCGGACTAGCGGGAGACGAGCAGTACTTC. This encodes CTSSPPGLAGDEQYF.

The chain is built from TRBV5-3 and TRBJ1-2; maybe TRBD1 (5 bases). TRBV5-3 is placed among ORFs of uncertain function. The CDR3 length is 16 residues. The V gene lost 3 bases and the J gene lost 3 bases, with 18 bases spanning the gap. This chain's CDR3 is CARSWFSGTKDYGYTF. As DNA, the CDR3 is TGTGCCAGAAGCTGGTTCTCAGGGACTAAGGACTATGGCTACACCTTC.

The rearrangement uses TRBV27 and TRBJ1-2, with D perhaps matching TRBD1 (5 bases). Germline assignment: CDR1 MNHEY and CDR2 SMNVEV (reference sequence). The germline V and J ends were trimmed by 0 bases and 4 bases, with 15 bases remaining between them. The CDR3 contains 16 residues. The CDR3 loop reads CASSLSEKGSPYGYTF. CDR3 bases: TGTGCCAGCAGTTTATCGGAGAAGGGGTCCCCCTATGGCTACACCTTC.

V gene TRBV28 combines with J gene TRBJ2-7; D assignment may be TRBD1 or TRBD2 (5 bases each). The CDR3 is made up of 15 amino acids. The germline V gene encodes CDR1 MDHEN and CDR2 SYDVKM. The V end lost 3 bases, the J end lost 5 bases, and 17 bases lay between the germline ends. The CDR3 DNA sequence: TGTGCCAGCAGTTTGCCAGGGAGTTTGTCCAACGAGCAGTACTTC. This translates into CASSLPGSLSNEQYF.

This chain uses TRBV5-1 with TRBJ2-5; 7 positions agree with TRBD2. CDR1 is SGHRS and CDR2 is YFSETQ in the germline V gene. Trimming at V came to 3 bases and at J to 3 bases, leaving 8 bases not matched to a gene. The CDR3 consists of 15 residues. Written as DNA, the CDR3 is TGCGCCAGCAGCTACGGGACTAACGACGAAGAGACCCAGTACTTC. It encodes CASSYGTNDEETQYF.

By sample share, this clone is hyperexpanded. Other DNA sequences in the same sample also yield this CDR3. In DNA form, the CDR3 reads TGCGCCAGCAGTTTCGGACGATACACTGAAGCTTTCTTT. This codes for CASSFGRYTEAFF. This chain links TRBV5-1 with TRBJ1-1; no clear D. Germline loops: CDR1 SGHRS, CDR2 YFSETQ. Trimming stripped 5 bases from V and 3 bases from J, with 11 bases between. CDR3 size: 13 residues. The full variable domain, completed using reference TRBV5-1 and TRBJ1-1, is KAGVTQTPRYLIKTRGQQVTLSCSPISGHRSVSWYQQTPGQGLQFLFEYFSETQRNKGNFPGRFSGRQFSNSRSEMNVSTLELGDSALYLCASSFGRYTEAFFGQGTRLTVV.

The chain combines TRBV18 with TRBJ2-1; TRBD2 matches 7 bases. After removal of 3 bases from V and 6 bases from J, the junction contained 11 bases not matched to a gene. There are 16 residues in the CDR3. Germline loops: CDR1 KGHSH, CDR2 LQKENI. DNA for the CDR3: TGTGCCAGCTCACCGAAGTGGGAGGGCCCGAGCAATGAGCAGTTCTTC. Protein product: CASSPKWEGPSNEQFF.

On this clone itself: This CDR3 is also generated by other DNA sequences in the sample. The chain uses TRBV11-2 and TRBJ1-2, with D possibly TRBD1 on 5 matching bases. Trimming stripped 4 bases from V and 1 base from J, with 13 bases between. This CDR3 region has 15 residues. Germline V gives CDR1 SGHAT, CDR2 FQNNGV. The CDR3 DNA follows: TGTGCCAGCAGCTCGACCGGGGGATTTAACTATGGCTACACCTTC. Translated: CASSSTGGFNYGYTF.

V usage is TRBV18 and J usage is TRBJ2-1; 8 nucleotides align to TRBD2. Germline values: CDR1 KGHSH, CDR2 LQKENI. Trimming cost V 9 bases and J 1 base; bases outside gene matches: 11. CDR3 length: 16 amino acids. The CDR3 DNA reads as TGTGCCAGTACGAACTTAGCGGGGCCTTCCTACAATGAGCAGTTCTTC. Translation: CASTNLAGPSYNEQFF.

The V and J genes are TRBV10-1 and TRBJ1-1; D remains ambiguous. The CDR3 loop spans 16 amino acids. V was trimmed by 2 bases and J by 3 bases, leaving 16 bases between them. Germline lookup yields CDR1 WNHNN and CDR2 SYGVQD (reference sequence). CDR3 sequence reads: CASSESKGKEDTEAFF. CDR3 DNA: TGCGCCAGCAGTGAGAGTAAGGGTAAGGAGGACACTGAAGCTTTCTTT.

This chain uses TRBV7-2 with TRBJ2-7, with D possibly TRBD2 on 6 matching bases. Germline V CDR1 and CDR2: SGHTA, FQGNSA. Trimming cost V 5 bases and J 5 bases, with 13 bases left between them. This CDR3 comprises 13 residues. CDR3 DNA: TGTGCCAGCAGCCGAACTAGCCCCAACGAGCAGTACTTC. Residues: CASSRTSPNEQYF.

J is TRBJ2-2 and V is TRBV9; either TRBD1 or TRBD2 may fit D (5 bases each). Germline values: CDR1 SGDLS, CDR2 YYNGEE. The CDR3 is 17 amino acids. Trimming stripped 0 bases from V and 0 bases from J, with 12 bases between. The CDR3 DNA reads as TGTGCCAGCAGCGTAGGAGGGGTGGCCGCGAACACCGGGGAGCTGTTTTTT. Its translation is CASSVGGVAANTGELFF.

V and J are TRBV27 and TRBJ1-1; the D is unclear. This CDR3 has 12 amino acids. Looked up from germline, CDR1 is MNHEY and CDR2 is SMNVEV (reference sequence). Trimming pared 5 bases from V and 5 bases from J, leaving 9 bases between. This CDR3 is CASSPTGTEAFF. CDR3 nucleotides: TGTGCCAGCAGTCCAACGGGTACTGAAGCTTTCTTT.

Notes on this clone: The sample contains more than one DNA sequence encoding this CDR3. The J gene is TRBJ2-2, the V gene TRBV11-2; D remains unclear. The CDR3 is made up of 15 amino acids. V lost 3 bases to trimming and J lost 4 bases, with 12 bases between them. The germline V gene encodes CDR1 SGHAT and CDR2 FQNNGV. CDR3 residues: CASSFPILSTGELFF. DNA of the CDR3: TGTGCCAGCAGCTTCCCGATCTTGAGCACCGGGGAGCTGTTTTTT.

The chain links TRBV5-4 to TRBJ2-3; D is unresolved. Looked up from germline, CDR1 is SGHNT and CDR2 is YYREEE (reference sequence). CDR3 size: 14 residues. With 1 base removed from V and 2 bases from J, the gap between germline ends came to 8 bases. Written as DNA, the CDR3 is TGTGCCAGCAGCTTGTTCCTAGACACAGATACGCAGTATTTT. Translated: CASSLFLDTDTQYF.

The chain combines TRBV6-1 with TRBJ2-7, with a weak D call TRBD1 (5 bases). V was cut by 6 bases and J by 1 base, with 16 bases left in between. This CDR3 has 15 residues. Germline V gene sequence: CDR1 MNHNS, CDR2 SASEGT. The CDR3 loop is CASRDTTYLSYEQYF. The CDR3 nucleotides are TGTGCCAGCAGGGACACGACGTACCTTTCCTACGAGCAGTACTTC.

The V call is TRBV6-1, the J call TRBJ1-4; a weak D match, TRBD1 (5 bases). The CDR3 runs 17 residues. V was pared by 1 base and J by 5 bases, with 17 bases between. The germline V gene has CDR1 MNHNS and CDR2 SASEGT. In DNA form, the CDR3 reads TGTGCCAGCAGTGAAGGAAAGGGCCTCGGGGCGAATGAAAAACTGTTTTTT. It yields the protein CASSEGKGLGANEKLFF.

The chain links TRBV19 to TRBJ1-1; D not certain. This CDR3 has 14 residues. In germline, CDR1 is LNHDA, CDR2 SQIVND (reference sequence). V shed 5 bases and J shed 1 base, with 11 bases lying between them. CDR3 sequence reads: CASSLGIGNTEAFF. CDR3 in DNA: TGTGCCAGTAGTTTGGGGATCGGGAACACTGAAGCTTTCTTT.

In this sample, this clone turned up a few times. This CDR3 reads CASSATGGQETQYF. In nucleotides, the CDR3 is TGTGCCAGCAGTGCAACGGGGGGGCAAGAGACCCAGTACTTC. The rearrangement uses TRBV28 and TRBJ2-5, with 8 bases fitting TRBD2. V was clipped by 5 bases and J by 2 bases; unmatched bases: 4. This CDR3 spans 14 amino acids. Germline V gives CDR1 MDHEN, CDR2 SYDVKM.